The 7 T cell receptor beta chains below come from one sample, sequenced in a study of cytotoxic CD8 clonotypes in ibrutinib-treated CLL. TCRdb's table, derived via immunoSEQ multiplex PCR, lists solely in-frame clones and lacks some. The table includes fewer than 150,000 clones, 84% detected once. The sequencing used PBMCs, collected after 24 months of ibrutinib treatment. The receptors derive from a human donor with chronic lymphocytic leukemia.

The CDR3 is CASSIRQGGDTEAFF. In DNA form, the CDR3 reads TGTGCCAGTAGTATCAGGCAGGGAGGAGACACTGAAGCTTTCTTT. The chain uses TRBV19 and TRBJ1-1, with D perhaps matching TRBD1 (5 bases). This CDR3 comprises 15 residues. Germline CDR1 LNHDA, CDR2 SQIVND (reference sequence). V lost 3 bases and J 3 bases, leaving 14 bases between the germline ends.

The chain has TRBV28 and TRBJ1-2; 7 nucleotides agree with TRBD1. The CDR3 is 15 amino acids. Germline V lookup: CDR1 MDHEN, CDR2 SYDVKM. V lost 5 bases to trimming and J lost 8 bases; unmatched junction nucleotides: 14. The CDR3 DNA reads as TGTGCCAGCAGTACCCCGGACAGGACCCCTCGGGGCTACACCTTC. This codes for CASSTPDRTPRGYTF.

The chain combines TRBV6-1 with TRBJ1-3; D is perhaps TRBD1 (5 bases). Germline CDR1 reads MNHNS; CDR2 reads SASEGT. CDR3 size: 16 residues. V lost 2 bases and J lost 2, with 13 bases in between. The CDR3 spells CASSEHHQGAGNTIYF. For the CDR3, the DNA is TGTGCCAGCAGTGAACATCATCAGGGAGCTGGAAACACCATATATTTT.

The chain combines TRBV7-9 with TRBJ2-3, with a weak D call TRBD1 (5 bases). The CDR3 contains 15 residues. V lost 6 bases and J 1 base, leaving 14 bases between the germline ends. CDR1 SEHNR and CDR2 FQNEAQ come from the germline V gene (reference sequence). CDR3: CASRPGNPGTDTQYF. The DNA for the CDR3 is TGTGCCAGCAGACCAGGGAATCCGGGCACAGATACGCAGTATTTT. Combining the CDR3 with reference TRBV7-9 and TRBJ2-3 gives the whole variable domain DTGVSQNPRHKITKRGQNVTFRCDPISEHNRLYWYRQTLGQGPEFLTYFQNEAQLEKSRLLSDRFSAERPKGSFSTLEIQRTEQGDSAMYLCASRPGNPGTDTQYFGPGTRLTVL.

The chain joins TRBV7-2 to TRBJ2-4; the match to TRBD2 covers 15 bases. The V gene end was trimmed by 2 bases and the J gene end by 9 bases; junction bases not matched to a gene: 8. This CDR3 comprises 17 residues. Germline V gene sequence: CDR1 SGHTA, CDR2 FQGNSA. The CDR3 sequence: CASSLQGTSGGRGIQYF. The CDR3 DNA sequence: TGTGCCAGCAGCTTACAAGGGACTAGCGGGGGGCGGGGCATTCAGTACTTC.

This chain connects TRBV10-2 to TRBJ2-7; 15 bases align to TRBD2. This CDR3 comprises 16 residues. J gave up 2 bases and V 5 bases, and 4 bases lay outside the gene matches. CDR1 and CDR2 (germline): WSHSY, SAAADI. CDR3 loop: CASSLGLAGGTYEQYF. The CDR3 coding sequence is TGCGCCAGCAGTCTCGGACTAGCGGGGGGGACCTACGAGCAGTACTTC.

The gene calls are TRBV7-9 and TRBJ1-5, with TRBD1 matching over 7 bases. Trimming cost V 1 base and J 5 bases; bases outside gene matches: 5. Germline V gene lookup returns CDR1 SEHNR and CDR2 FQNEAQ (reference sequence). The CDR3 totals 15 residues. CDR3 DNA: TGTGCCAGCAGCTTAGATCAGGGGGAGTATCAGCCCCAGCATTTT. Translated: CASSLDQGEYQPQHF. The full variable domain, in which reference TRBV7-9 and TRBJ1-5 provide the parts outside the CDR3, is DTGVSQNPRHKITKRGQNVTFRCDPISEHNRLYWYRQTLGQGPEFLTYFQNEAQLEKSRLLSDRFSAERPKGSFSTLEIQRTEQGDSAMYLCASSLDQGEYQPQHFGDGTRLSIL.